This is a list of T cell receptor beta chains from one sample in a study of vaccination effects on CD4 cells after COVID-19. These receptors' targets are unknown. Some clones are missing from TCRdb's copy, which holds only in-frame ones; the method was immunoSEQ multiplex PCR. Of about 35,000 clones listed, almost 85% are singletons. Sequenced here: CD4+ T cells from PBMCs cultured with HCoV-NL63 spike peptides, sampled after COVID-19 vaccination. These receptors were collected from a human donor who received a COVID-19 vaccine. Some clones in this sample may be carry-over from other donors' samples. Both conserved end residues are part of each CDR3. The order of the fields is CDR3 length, V gene, clone size, D gene, J gene, CDR3 protein, CDR3 DNA. A D gene is named only where the DNA matches it firmly. Part of the rows lack a size; the others show once, few, many or a class for expanded clones.

len: 15
v_gene: TRBV6-5
abundance: once
d_gene: TRBD1
j_gene: TRBJ1-2
CDR3aa: CASSPPLRGQIGYTF
CDR3nt: TGTGCCAGCAGCCCCCCCCTCAGGGGGCAAATTGGCTACACCTTC

len: 12
v_gene: TRBV12-5
abundance: .
d_gene: .
j_gene: TRBJ1-3
CDR3aa: CASGSPGNTIYF
CDR3nt: TGTGCTAGTGGTTCCCCGGGAAACACCATATATTTT

len: 14
v_gene: TRBV7-8
abundance: .
d_gene: TRBD1
j_gene: TRBJ1-5
CDR3aa: CASSLDRGDQPQHF
CDR3nt: TGTGCCAGCAGCTTAGACAGGGGGGATCAGCCCCAGCATTTT

len: 16
v_gene: TRBV25-1
abundance: once
d_gene: .
j_gene: TRBJ2-1
CDR3aa: CASSEGGFSSYNEQFF
CDR3nt: TGTGCCAGCAGCGAGGGGGGCTTCAGCTCCTACAATGAGCAGTTCTTC

len: 14
v_gene: TRBV19
abundance: .
d_gene: TRBD1
j_gene: TRBJ2-3
CDR3aa: CASGTGGGTDTQYF
CDR3nt: TGTGCCAGCGGTACAGGGGGCGGCACAGATACGCAGTATTTT

len: 16
v_gene: TRBV9
abundance: once
d_gene: .
j_gene: TRBJ2-5
CDR3aa: CASSVGSLSRQETQYF
CDR3nt: TGTGCCAGCAGCGTAGGCTCCCTGTCCCGCCAAGAGACCCAGTACTTC

len: 16
v_gene: TRBV5-6
abundance: .
d_gene: TRBD1
j_gene: TRBJ1-2
CDR3aa: CASSLVGTDSIYGYTF
CDR3nt: TGTGCCAGCAGCTTGGTGGGGACAGATAGTATCTATGGCTACACCTTC

len: 16
v_gene: TRBV25-1
abundance: few
d_gene: TRBD1
j_gene: TRBJ1-4
CDR3aa: CASSEGGDRGREKLFF
CDR3nt: TGTGCCAGCAGTGAGGGAGGGGACAGGGGAAGGGAAAAACTGTTTTTT

len: 13
v_gene: TRBV6-4
abundance: .
d_gene: .
j_gene: TRBJ1-1
CDR3aa: CASRGRLDTEAFF
CDR3nt: TGTGCCAGCAGGGGTCGTCTGGACACTGAAGCTTTCTTT

len: 13
v_gene: TRBV7-7
abundance: .
d_gene: .
j_gene: TRBJ2-1
CDR3aa: CASSTGGGDEQFF
CDR3nt: TGTGCCAGCAGCACCGGAGGGGGTGATGAGCAGTTCTTC

len: 16
v_gene: TRBV2
abundance: .
d_gene: .
j_gene: TRBJ1-6
CDR3aa: CASRPTTGVHNSPLHF
CDR3nt: TGTGCCAGCAGGCCGACAACGGGGGTACACAATTCACCCCTCCACTTT

len: 13
v_gene: TRBV28
abundance: .
d_gene: .
j_gene: TRBJ1-2
CDR3aa: CASSPGTTYGYTF
CDR3nt: TGTGCCAGCAGTCCCGGGACAACCTATGGCTACACCTTC

len: 16
v_gene: TRBV6-6
abundance: .
d_gene: TRBD2
j_gene: TRBJ2-3
CDR3aa: CASSLTSVRNTDTQYF
CDR3nt: TGTGCCAGCAGTCTAACTAGCGTGAGGAACACAGATACGCAGTATTTT

len: 14
v_gene: TRBV30
abundance: .
d_gene: TRBD1
j_gene: TRBJ1-2
CDR3aa: CAWNDRGYNYGYTF
CDR3nt: TGTGCCTGGAACGACAGGGGGTACAACTATGGCTACACCTTC

len: 13
v_gene: TRBV9
abundance: .
d_gene: TRBD1
j_gene: TRBJ1-2
CDR3aa: CASSRTGNYGYTF
CDR3nt: TGTGCCAGCAGCAGGACAGGGAACTATGGCTACACCTTC

len: 13
v_gene: TRBV5-4
abundance: few
d_gene: .
j_gene: TRBJ1-5
CDR3aa: CASSSNSGQPQHF
CDR3nt: TGTGCCAGCAGCTCGAACAGCGGGCAGCCCCAGCATTTT

len: 16
v_gene: TRBV5-1
abundance: .
d_gene: TRBD2
j_gene: TRBJ2-5
CDR3aa: CASSLLASGGGETQYF
CDR3nt: TGCGCCAGCAGCTTGTTAGCCAGCGGGGGAGGTGAGACCCAGTACTTC

len: 13
v_gene: TRBV30
abundance: few
d_gene: .
j_gene: TRBJ1-3
CDR3aa: CAWTGVSGNTIYF
CDR3nt: TGTGCCTGGACTGGAGTGTCCGGAAACACCATATATTTT

len: 16
v_gene: TRBV14
abundance: .
d_gene: .
j_gene: TRBJ1-1
CDR3aa: CASSQEGGERETEAFF
CDR3nt: TGTGCCAGCAGCCAAGAAGGGGGGGAAAGAGAAACTGAAGCTTTCTTT

len: 13
v_gene: TRBV3-1/TRBV3-2
abundance: .
d_gene: .
j_gene: TRBJ2-5
CDR3aa: CASSQAGTETQYF
CDR3nt: TGTGCCAGCAGCCAAGCGGGGACGGAGACCCAGTACTTC

len: 16
v_gene: TRBV3-1/TRBV3-2
abundance: .
d_gene: TRBD2
j_gene: TRBJ2-5
CDR3aa: CASSQTSGGVMETQYF
CDR3nt: TGTGCCAGCAGCCAAACTAGCGGGGGGGTAATGGAGACCCAGTACTTC

len: 15
v_gene: TRBV6-2/TRBV6-3
abundance: .
d_gene: .
j_gene: TRBJ1-1
CDR3aa: CASSPARGTNTEAFF
CDR3nt: TGTGCCAGCAGTCCCGCCCGGGGCACGAACACTGAAGCTTTCTTT

len: 12
v_gene: TRBV2
abundance: once
d_gene: .
j_gene: TRBJ1-4
CDR3aa: CASSYRNEKLFF
CDR3nt: TGTGCCAGCAGTTACAGAAACGAAAAACTGTTTTTT

len: 13
v_gene: TRBV24-1
abundance: .
d_gene: TRBD2
j_gene: TRBJ2-3
CDR3aa: CATGRGGTDTQYF
CDR3nt: TGTGCCACGGGGCGGGGGGGCACAGATACGCAGTATTTT

len: 14
v_gene: TRBV30
abundance: .
d_gene: .
j_gene: TRBJ2-5
CDR3aa: CAWSPLVLQETQYF
CDR3nt: TGTGCCTGGAGTCCACTGGTTCTCCAAGAGACCCAGTACTTC

len: 14
v_gene: TRBV4-3
abundance: .
d_gene: .
j_gene: TRBJ1-5
CDR3aa: CASSQEWVNQPQHF
CDR3nt: TGCGCCAGCAGCCAAGAATGGGTCAATCAGCCCCAGCATTTT